This is a list of T cell receptor beta chains from one sample in a study of shared clonotypes between healthy human individuals. The repertoire was sequenced with immunoSEQ multiplex PCR; TCRdb's copy has only in-frame clones and lacks some. The sample has 640,000 or so clones, roughly 70% seen once. Sequencing was done on a sample of memory CD4+ T cells sorted from blood. These TCRs come from a woman aged 25 to 39 in good health. Each CDR3 is given with its conserved first and last residue.

V gene,J gene,CDR3 protein
TRBV18,TRBJ1-1,CASSPGPINTEAFF
TRBV28,TRBJ1-5,CASRLSGQPQHF
TRBV30,TRBJ1-2,CAWTPRGINYGYTF
TRBV25-1,TRBJ2-5,CASSEKLAGETQYF
TRBV5-6,TRBJ2-5,CASSPLNIWTAEGETQYF
TRBV7-8,TRBJ2-7,CASCFTPSGTYEQYF
TRBV10-1,TRBJ1-1,CASRPGLTNTEAFF
TRBV19,TRBJ1-1,CASSRGRNTEAFF
TRBV19,TRBJ1-2,CASSIRQGNANYGYTF
TRBV29-1,TRBJ2-3,CSVRGRDTDTQYF
TRBV4-1,TRBJ2-6,CASSQGQGSGANVLTF
TRBV18,TRBJ2-7,CASSPPYTSTYEQYF
TRBV11-1,TRBJ2-7,CASSRPPAEIRQYF
TRBV21-1,TRBJ1-5,CASSKSPGEMVNQPQHF
TRBV2,TRBJ2-5,CASSAQTSGNQETQYF
TRBV5-6,TRBJ1-2,CASSLWSAGLNYGYTF
TRBV5-1,TRBJ2-7,CASTLTSGSSYEQYF
TRBV5-1,TRBJ2-3,CAARTGTSHRDTQYF
TRBV2,TRBJ2-1,CASRWISGSYNEQFF
TRBV2,TRBJ2-5,CASSEEWLGQETQYF
TRBV6-5,TRBJ1-2,CASSRGDRNYGYTF
TRBV10-1,TRBJ2-2,CASGTTANTGELFF
TRBV6-5,TRBJ2-7,CASITDRGYEQYF
TRBV4-1,TRBJ2-4,CASSQVGSGENIQYF
TRBV30,TRBJ2-2,CAWTPGRTGELFF
TRBV28,TRBJ2-1,CASSFGTGYNEQFF
TRBV19,TRBJ2-1,CASSVVLNEQFF
TRBV6-1,TRBJ1-5,CASCDGTSIKSNQPQHF
TRBV15,TRBJ2-3,CATSFRLTSGGTDTQYF
TRBV19,TRBJ2-7,CASSIGAGEGSYEQYF
TRBV6-5,TRBJ1-3,CASSYSRTFSGNTIYF
TRBV2,TRBJ1-2,CASRDDRVVKGYTF
TRBV6-5,TRBJ2-3,CASSYGQGANTQYF
TRBV19,TRBJ2-7,CASSISSGTVTYEQYF
TRBV5-1,TRBJ2-1,CASSSTGEQFF
TRBV6-5,TRBJ2-7,CASSYSRRGNSYEQYF
TRBV28,TRBJ2-5,CASSLDYQETQYF
TRBV6-1,TRBJ1-5,CASSLTDQPQHF
TRBV2,TRBJ1-2,CASTPDRGDGYTF
TRBV30,TRBJ2-1,CAWMRGRNEQFF
TRBV27,TRBJ1-4,CASTGGGPSEKLFF